The rows below give T cell receptor beta chains drawn from one sample of a study of cytomegalovirus exposure and HLA in healthy donors. Method: immunoSEQ multiplex PCR; TCRdb's copy keeps in-frame clones and lacks some. The table lists about 170,000 clones, around 85% of them singletons. Sequencing used PBMCs. The receptors derive from a boy younger than 10 in good health and CMV-seronegative. The CDR3 runs from the conserved cysteine through the conserved F or W. D genes are given only for firm matches. Clone size is shown for a subset of rows, as once, few, many or a class of expanded clone.

D gene	clone size	V gene	J gene	CDR3 protein	CDR3 DNA
NA	NA	TRBV16	TRBJ1-1	CASSQSATPNTEAFF	TGTGCCAGCAGCCAATCGGCGACACCGAACACTGAAGCTTTCTTT
NA	NA	TRBV5-1	TRBJ1-2	CASSLEGTTNYGYTF	TGCGCCAGCAGCTTGGAGGGGACAACTAACTATGGCTACACCTTC
TRBD1	NA	TRBV7-6	TRBJ1-2	CASSSDRSPSNYGYTF	TGTGCCAGCAGCTCGGACAGGTCCCCCTCTAACTATGGCTACACCTTC
NA	NA	TRBV5-1	TRBJ1-2	CASSLVDRTLGDYGYTF	TGCGCCAGCAGCTTGGTGGACAGAACGCTGGGGGACTATGGCTACACCTTC
NA	NA	TRBV28	TRBJ1-4	CASSSAGTNEKLFF	TGTGCCAGCAGTTCAGCGGGCACTAATGAAAAACTGTTTTTT
TRBD1	NA	TRBV7-2	TRBJ2-5	CASSPGDRGFGETQYF	TGTGCCAGCAGCCCCGGGGACAGGGGATTCGGGGAGACCCAGTACTTC
NA	once	TRBV4-1	TRBJ1-1	CASSQVQENTEAFF	TGCGCCAGCAGCCAAGTACAGGAGAACACTGAAGCTTTCTTT
TRBD1	NA	TRBV7-9	TRBJ1-2	CASSPGTGYGYTF	TGTGCCAGCAGCCCCGGGACAGGCTATGGCTACACCTTC
NA	NA	TRBV7-9	TRBJ2-7	CASSSMTGTYEQYF	TGTGCCAGCAGCTCAATGACAGGTACCTACGAGCAGTACTTC
NA	NA	TRBV2	TRBJ1-2	CASSADTSNYGYTF	TGTGCCAGCAGTGCGGACACCTCAAACTATGGCTACACCTTC
TRBD1	NA	TRBV15	TRBJ2-3	CATSSNTGGRYF	TGTGCCACCTCCAGTAATACAGGGGGTCGGTATTTT
TRBD2	NA	TRBV28	TRBJ2-1	CASSLSGRANEQFF	TGTGCCAGCAGTTTGAGCGGGAGGGCGAATGAGCAGTTCTTC
TRBD1	NA	TRBV10-1	TRBJ2-1	CASSGTGNEQFF	TGCGCCAGCAGTGGGACAGGAAATGAGCAGTTCTTC
NA	NA	TRBV30	TRBJ1-1	CAWSRGWGGRTEAFF	TGTGCCTGGAGTCGGGGGTGGGGAGGGAGGACTGAAGCTTTCTTT
TRBD1	NA	TRBV28	TRBJ1-1	CASSFRRQGVTEAFF	TGTGCCAGCAGCTTCCGCCGACAGGGCGTCACTGAAGCTTTCTTT
NA	NA	TRBV29-1	TRBJ1-1	CSVGWRGPTEAFF	TGCAGCGTTGGATGGCGGGGGCCCACTGAAGCTTTCTTT
NA	NA	TRBV29-1	TRBJ2-7	CSVPGPRNEQYF	TGCAGCGTTCCTGGGCCCAGGAACGAGCAGTACTTC
NA	NA	TRBV9	TRBJ2-4	CASSVDSHKNIQYF	TGTGCCAGCAGCGTCGACAGCCATAAAAACATTCAGTACTTC
NA	NA	TRBV6-5	TRBJ2-5	CASSLGDSYQETQYF	TGTGCCAGCAGTTTAGGGGATTCGTATCAAGAGACCCAGTACTTC
TRBD2	once	TRBV29-1	TRBJ2-1	CSVEREGDEQFF	TGCAGCGTTGAGCGGGAGGGGGATGAGCAGTTCTTC
NA	few	TRBV25-1	TRBJ2-2	CASSEYRDTGELFF	TGTGCCAGCAGTGAATACAGGGACACCGGGGAGCTGTTTTTT
TRBD1	NA	TRBV5-1	TRBJ1-5	CASSLVDRAGFGNQPQHF	TGCGCCAGCAGCTTGGTCGACAGGGCGGGTTTTGGCAATCAGCCCCAGCATTTT
NA	NA	TRBV15	TRBJ2-5	CATSGNRETQYF	TGTGCCACCTCAGGGAACAGGGAGACCCAGTACTTC
TRBD2	NA	TRBV27	TRBJ2-3	CASSLRAGVTDTQYF	TGTGCCAGCAGTTTACGGGCGGGAGTCACAGATACGCAGTATTTT
TRBD1	NA	TRBV28	TRBJ1-5	CASSIPGQWEPQHF	TGTGCCAGCAGTATACCGGGACAGTGGGAGCCCCAGCATTTT
TRBD1	NA	TRBV6-5	TRBJ2-7	CASSFNTWTGPYEQYF	TGTGCCAGCAGTTTCAATACTTGGACAGGGCCCTACGAGCAGTACTTC
NA	NA	TRBV28	TRBJ2-7	CASSGPDSASTYEQYF	TGTGCCAGCAGCGGGCCCGACAGCGCTTCGACCTACGAGCAGTACTTC
NA	once	TRBV30	TRBJ1-2	CAWRAKGGYTF	TGTGCCTGGAGAGCTAAGGGGGGCTACACCTTC